The entry below gives a single T cell receptor beta chain sequence along with its context. What it binds is unknown. The assay used deep level. The table came from immunoSEQ multiplex PCR; TCRdb's copy has only in-frame clones and leaves some out. This table holds around 690,000 clones, about 92% found once. V was pared by 5 bases and J by 5 bases, with 22 bases between. CDR1 is SGHAT, CDR2 FQNNGV, per germline. The length of the CDR3 is 18 residues. The source of the sample is a study of shared clonotypes between healthy human individuals. Whole-study results and caveats: Naive CD4 clonotypes were shared across a handful of donors at 4.5% to 6.5%. Some clonotypes were shared by all four sorted-subset donors, while others were not shared. The non-shared ones had lower generation probabilities than the shared ones. Naive subsets, compared against memory subsets, generally had larger estimated richness values.

The origin of this receptor is a young man in good health. Some clones in this sample may be carry-over from other donors' samples. The chain has TRBV11-2 and TRBJ2-6; D not resolved. Sequenced material: memory CD8+ T cells from PBMCs. Described subset: CD45RO+ cells pooled with CCR7-negative TemRA cells. This chain's CDR3 is CASSGLTKQQSRANVLTF. For the CDR3, the DNA is TGTGCCAGCAGCGGCCTGACCAAGCAACAAAGTCGGGCCAACGTCCTGACTTTC. The full variable domain, in which reference TRBV11-2 and TRBJ2-6 provide the parts outside the CDR3, is EAGVAQSPRYKIIEKRQSVAFWCNPISGHATLYWYQQILGQGPKLLIQFQNNGVVDDSQLPKDRFSAERLKGVDSTLKIQPAKLEDSAVYLCASSGLTKQQSRANVLTFGAGSRLTVL.